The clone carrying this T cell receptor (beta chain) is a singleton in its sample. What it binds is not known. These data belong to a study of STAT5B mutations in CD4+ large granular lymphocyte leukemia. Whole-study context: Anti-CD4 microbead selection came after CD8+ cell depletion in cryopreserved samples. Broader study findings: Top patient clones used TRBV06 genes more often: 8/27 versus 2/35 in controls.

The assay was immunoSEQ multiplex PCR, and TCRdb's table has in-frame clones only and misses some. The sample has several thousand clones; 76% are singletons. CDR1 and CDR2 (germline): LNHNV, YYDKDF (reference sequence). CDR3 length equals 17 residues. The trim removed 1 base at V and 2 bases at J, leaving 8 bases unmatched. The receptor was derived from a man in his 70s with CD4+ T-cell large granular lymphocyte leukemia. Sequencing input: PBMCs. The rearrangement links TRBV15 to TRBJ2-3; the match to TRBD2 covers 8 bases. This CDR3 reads CATSRGGTGGYTDTQYF. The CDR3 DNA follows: TGTGCCACCAGCAGAGGAGGGACGGGGGGGTACACAGATACGCAGTATTTT.